This TCR beta chain was identified in a study of OX40 agonist ivuxolimab in advanced cancers. About the research overall: Three patients had partial responses: one hepatocellular carcinoma, two cutaneous melanoma.

To note about this clone: The antigen is unknown.

Autoimmune disease history or systemic immunosuppression was exclusionary. Repertoires were generated with immunoSEQ multiplex PCR, while TCRdb's copy carries only in-frame clones and drops some. The sample yields about 41,000 clones, about 91% seen once. Trimming removed 5 bases from V and 7 bases from J, with 14 bases in between. Per the germline V gene, CDR1 is LNHNV and CDR2 is YYDKDF (reference sequence). The CDR3 runs 14 residues. Study-level findings and limits: Partial responders dosed at 0.1-3.0 mg/kg displayed clonal expansion ranking among the lowest. On average, a greater number of expanded clones characterised CD8+ T cells relative to CD4+.

V is TRBV15 and J is TRBJ2-2; D is perhaps TRBD1 (7 bases). This clonotype was obtained from an adult with an advanced solid tumor such as melanoma, head and neck, liver or kidney cancer. Sequences were derived from CD4+ or CD8+ T cells sorted from blood, sampled in a trial of the OX40 agonist ivuxolimab. The CDR3 region has the DNA TGTGCCACCAGCGTTAACAGGGGAGGCGGGGAGCTGTTTTTT. This gives the protein CATSVNRGGGELFF.